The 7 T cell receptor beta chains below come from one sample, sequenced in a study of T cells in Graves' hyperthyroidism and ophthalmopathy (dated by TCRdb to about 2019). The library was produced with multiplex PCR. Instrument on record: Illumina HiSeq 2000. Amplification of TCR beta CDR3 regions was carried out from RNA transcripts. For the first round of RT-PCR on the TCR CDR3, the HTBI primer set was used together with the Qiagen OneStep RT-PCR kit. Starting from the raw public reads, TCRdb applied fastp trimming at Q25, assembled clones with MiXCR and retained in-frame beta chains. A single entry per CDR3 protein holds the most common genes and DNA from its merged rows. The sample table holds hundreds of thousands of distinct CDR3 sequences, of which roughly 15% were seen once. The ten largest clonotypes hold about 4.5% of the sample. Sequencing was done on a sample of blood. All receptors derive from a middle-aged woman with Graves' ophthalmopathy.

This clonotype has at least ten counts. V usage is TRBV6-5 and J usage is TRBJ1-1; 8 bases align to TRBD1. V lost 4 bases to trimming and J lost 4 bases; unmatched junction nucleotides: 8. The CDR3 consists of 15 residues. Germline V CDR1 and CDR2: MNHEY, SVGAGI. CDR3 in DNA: TGTGCCAGCAGTTTATACCAGGGGGCTGGCACTGAAGCTTTCTTT. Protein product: CASSLYQGAGTEAFF.

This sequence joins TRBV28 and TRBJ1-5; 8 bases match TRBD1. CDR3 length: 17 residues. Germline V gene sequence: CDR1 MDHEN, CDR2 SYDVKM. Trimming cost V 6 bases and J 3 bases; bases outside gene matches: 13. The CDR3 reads CASRRFVGTGANQPQHF. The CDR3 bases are TGTGCCAGCAGGCGATTTGTTGGGACAGGCGCCAATCAGCCCCAGCATTTT.

CDR3 in amino acids: CASSVSGTSGSTVAQETQYF. In nucleotides, the CDR3 is TGTGCCAGCAGCGTATCGGGGACTAGCGGGAGTACCGTGGCCCAAGAGACCCAGTACTTC. The chain uses TRBV13 and TRBJ2-5, with TRBD2 matching 14 bases. Germline CDR1 reads PRHDT; CDR2 reads FYEKMQ (reference sequence). Trimming at V came to 5 bases and at J to 1 base, leaving 15 bases not matched to a gene. The CDR3 totals 20 residues.

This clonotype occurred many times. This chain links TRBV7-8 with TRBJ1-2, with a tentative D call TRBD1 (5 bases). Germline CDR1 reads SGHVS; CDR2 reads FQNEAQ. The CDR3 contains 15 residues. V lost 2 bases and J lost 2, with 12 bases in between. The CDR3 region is CASSLRDGRNYGYTF. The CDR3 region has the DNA TGTGCCAGCAGCTTAAGGGACGGACGCAACTATGGCTACACCTTC.

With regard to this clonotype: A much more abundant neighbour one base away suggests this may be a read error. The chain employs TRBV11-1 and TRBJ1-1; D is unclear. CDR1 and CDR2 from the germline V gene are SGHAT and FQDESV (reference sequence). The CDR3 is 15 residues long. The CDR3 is CTSSPPPRGNTEAFF. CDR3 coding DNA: TGTACCAGCAGCCCTCCTCCCCGGGGGAACACTGAAGCTTTCTTT.

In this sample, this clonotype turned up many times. The CDR3 sequence: CSVEARTGTGETQYF. CDR3 bases: TGCAGCGTTGAAGCCCGGACAGGCACGGGGGAGACCCAGTACTTC. V is TRBV29-1 and J is TRBJ2-5, with 7 bases matching TRBD1. The CDR3 covers 15 residues. Per germline, CDR1 SQVTM and CDR2 ANQGSEA. J lost 5 bases, V lost 1 base, and 10 bases had no gene match. The full variable domain, in which reference TRBV29-1 and TRBJ2-5 provide the parts outside the CDR3, is SAVISQKPSRDICQRGTSLTIQCQVDSQVTMMFWYRQQPGQSLTLIATANQGSEATYESGFVIDKFPISRPNLTFSTLTVSNMSPEDSSIYLCSVEARTGTGETQYFGPGTRLLVL.

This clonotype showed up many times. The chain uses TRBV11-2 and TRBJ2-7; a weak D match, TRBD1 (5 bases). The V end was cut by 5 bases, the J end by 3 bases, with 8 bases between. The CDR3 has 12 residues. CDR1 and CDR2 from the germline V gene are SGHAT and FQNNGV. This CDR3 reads CASSPDNYEQYF. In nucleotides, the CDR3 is TGTGCCAGCAGCCCGGACAACTACGAGCAGTACTTC.